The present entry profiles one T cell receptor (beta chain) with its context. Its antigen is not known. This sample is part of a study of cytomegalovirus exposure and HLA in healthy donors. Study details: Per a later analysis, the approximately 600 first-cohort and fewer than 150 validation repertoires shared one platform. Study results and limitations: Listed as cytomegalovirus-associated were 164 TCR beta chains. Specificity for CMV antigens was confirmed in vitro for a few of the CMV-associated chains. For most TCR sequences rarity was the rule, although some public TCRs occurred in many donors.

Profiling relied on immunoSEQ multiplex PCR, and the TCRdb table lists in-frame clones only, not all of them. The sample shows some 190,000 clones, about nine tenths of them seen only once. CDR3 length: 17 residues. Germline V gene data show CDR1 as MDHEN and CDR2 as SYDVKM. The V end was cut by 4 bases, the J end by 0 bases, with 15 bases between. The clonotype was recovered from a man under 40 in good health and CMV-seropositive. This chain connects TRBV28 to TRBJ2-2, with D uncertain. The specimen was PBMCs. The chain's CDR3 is CASSSIATDPNTGELFF. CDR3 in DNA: TGTGCCAGCAGTTCGATCGCGACTGACCCGAACACCGGGGAGCTGTTTTTT.